This TCR beta chain was observed in a study of OX40 agonist ivuxolimab in advanced cancers. The study's findings and limits: The 0.1-3.0 mg/kg partial responders had among the lowest clonal expansion.

Assay: immunoSEQ multiplex PCR; the TCRdb copy retains only in-frame clones and omits some. The data contain around 72,000 clones, roughly 90% of them seen just once; the ten biggest clones take up about 2.4%. The length of the CDR3 is 17 residues. Losses at the gene ends were 1 base for V and 1 base for J; bases not matched to a gene: 7. CDR1 and CDR2 from the germline V gene are LNHNV and YYDKDF (reference sequence). Turning to this clone: Its antigen remains unknown.

The TCR comes from an adult with an advanced solid tumor such as melanoma, head and neck, liver or kidney cancer. The chain recombines TRBV15 with TRBJ2-5, with 9 bases lining up with TRBD2. Sample: CD4+ or CD8+ T cells sorted from blood, taken in a trial of the OX40 agonist ivuxolimab. The CDR3 protein is CATSRGASGITQETQYF. The CDR3 nucleotides are TGTGCCACCAGCAGAGGGGCTAGCGGGATAACCCAAGAGACCCAGTACTTC.